The 17 T cell receptor beta chains presented below share a single source sample, sequenced in a study of cytomegalovirus exposure and HLA in healthy donors. PCR employed 60 Vbeta and 13 Jbeta primers. Using immunoSEQ multiplex PCR, the repertoire was profiled, and TCRdb retains in-frame clones only, with some absent. The sample shows over 150,000 clones, about 80% of them seen only once. Sequencing used PBMCs. These receptors were collected from a woman in her 40s in good health and CMV-seronegative.

The chain combines TRBV5-1 with TRBJ2-5, with D maybe TRBD2 (5 bases). With 0 bases removed from V and 5 bases from J, the gap between germline ends came to 14 bases. This CDR3 has 15 amino acids. The germline gives CDR1 SGHRS, CDR2 YFSETQ. CDR3 sequence: CASSLAGGLGETQYF. In DNA, the CDR3 is TGCGCCAGCAGCTTGGCCGGCGGGCTGGGGGAGACCCAGTACTTC.

J is TRBJ1-2 and V is TRBV5-4, with D perhaps TRBD1 (6 bases). The CDR3 totals 13 residues. The V gene lost 4 bases and the J gene lost 5 bases, with 12 bases spanning the gap. Looked up from germline, CDR1 is SGHNT and CDR2 is YYREEE (reference sequence). The CDR3 DNA sequence: TGTGCCAGCAGCAGAGGGGACAAATATGGCTACACCTTC. Residues: CASSRGDKYGYTF. Supplemented by reference TRBV5-4 and TRBJ1-2, the full variable domain reads ETGVTQSPTHLIKTRGQQVTLRCSSQSGHNTVSWYQQALGQGPQFIFQYYREEENGRGNFPPRFSGLQFPNYSSELNVNALELDDSALYLCASSRGDKYGYTFGSGTRLTVV.

V and J are TRBV18 and TRBJ2-5; tentative D call: TRBD1 (6 bases). Germline V lookup: CDR1 KGHSH, CDR2 LQKENI. CDR3 length equals 14 residues. Trimming took off 2 bases at V and 5 bases at J, with 12 bases between the two ends. CDR3 residues: CASSPSYREETQYF. As DNA, the CDR3 is TGTGCCAGCTCACCAAGTTACAGGGAGGAGACCCAGTACTTC.

This chain links TRBV7-9 with TRBJ2-5, with D uncertain. The CDR3 loop spans 12 amino acids. Germline CDR1 SEHNR, CDR2 FQNEAQ (reference sequence). Trimming stripped 4 bases from V and 2 bases from J, with 5 bases between. CDR3 nucleotide sequence: TGTGCCAGCAGCTATACACAAGAGACCCAGTACTTC. Its protein is CASSYTQETQYF. Filled out from reference TRBV7-9 and TRBJ2-5, the complete variable domain reads DTGVSQNPRHKITKRGQNVTFRCDPISEHNRLYWYRQTLGQGPEFLTYFQNEAQLEKSRLLSDRFSAERPKGSFSTLEIQRTEQGDSAMYLCASSYTQETQYFGPGTRLLVL.

This clone occurred a few times. The chain has TRBV6-5 and TRBJ2-1; TRBD1 matches at 9 bases. Germline values: CDR1 MNHEY, CDR2 SVGAGI. The trim removed 6 bases at V and 8 bases at J, leaving 8 bases unmatched. The CDR3 runs 14 residues. This CDR3 is CASSHRDREDEQFF. The CDR3 bases are TGTGCCAGCAGCCACCGGGACAGGGAGGATGAGCAGTTCTTC.

V and J are TRBV7-9 and TRBJ1-1; TRBD1 agrees at 7 bases. Losses at the gene ends were 5 bases for V and 9 bases for J; bases not matched to a gene: 15. There are 15 residues in the CDR3. Germline values: CDR1 SEHNR, CDR2 FQNEAQ (reference sequence). DNA of the CDR3: TGTGCCAGCAGCGTATCCGGGACAGCCAGCCCTAAAGCTTTCTTT. Protein sequence: CASSVSGTASPKAFF.

Comments on this clone: Its ends do not fully match the called genes, so a read error is possible. The chain has TRBV6-1 and TRBJ1-2, with a weak D call TRBD1 (6 bases). Germline CDR1 and CDR2: MNHNS and SASEGT. This CDR3 has 17 amino acids. CDR3: CASSESGTRIDNYGYTF. The CDR3, as DNA: TGTGCCAGTAGTGAATCCGGGACACGCATCGATAACTATGGCTACACCTTC.

This chain links TRBV4-1 with TRBJ1-5; D gene unclear. Trimming removed 4 bases at V and 7 bases at J, with 14 bases between. Per germline, CDR1 MGHRA and CDR2 YSYEKL. The CDR3 runs to 14 residues. The CDR3 bases are TGCGCCAGCAGCCCTGTTCCGCCCGGGCAGCCCCAGCATTTT. Amino acid sequence: CASSPVPPGQPQHF.

The chain employs TRBV2 and TRBJ2-5; no firm D call. In germline, CDR1 is SNHLY, CDR2 FYNNEI. The CDR3 has 14 residues. Trimming left V 3 bases short and J 4 bases short, with 12 bases between. The CDR3 DNA sequence: TGTGCCAGCAGTGACTGGGCAGATGCAGAGACCCAGTACTTC. Protein product: CASSDWADAETQYF.

The J gene is TRBJ1-2, the V gene TRBV9, with D maybe TRBD1 (6 bases). V shed 0 bases and J shed 2 bases, with 8 bases lying between them. CDR3 size: 14 residues. CDR1 and CDR2 from the germline V gene are SGDLS and YYNGEE. The CDR3 loop is CASSVGGGNYGYTF. CDR3 DNA: TGTGCCAGCAGCGTAGGGGGGGGCAACTATGGCTACACCTTC.

The rearrangement joins TRBV5-1 to TRBJ2-2; maybe TRBD1 (5 bases). The CDR3 runs 14 residues. Germline values: CDR1 SGHRS, CDR2 YFSETQ. V dropped 1 base and J dropped 1 base, with 5 bases sitting between them. This CDR3 reads CASSLQGNTGELFF. The CDR3 DNA follows: TGCGCCAGCAGCTTGCAGGGGAACACCGGGGAGCTGTTTTTT.

This sequence joins TRBV5-1 and TRBJ2-6; TRBD2 might be the D (5 bases). The CDR3 consists of 17 residues. In germline, CDR1 is SGHRS, CDR2 YFSETQ. Trimming removed 0 bases at V and 0 bases at J, with 10 bases between. Here the CDR3 reads CASSLEAASSGANVLTF. CDR3 DNA: TGCGCCAGCAGCTTGGAAGCGGCAAGCTCTGGGGCCAACGTCCTGACTTTC.

The V and J genes are TRBV29-1 and TRBJ2-1; the D is unclear. The CDR3 runs to 17 residues. From germline, CDR1 is SQVTM and CDR2 ANQGSEA. Trimming pared 5 bases from V and 6 bases from J, leaving 26 bases between. CDR3 sequence (DNA): TGCAGCGTTCGCCGAGGTGACGGGTCGTTAACCTCCAATGAGCAGTTCTTC. The encoded protein is CSVRRGDGSLTSNEQFF.

V usage is TRBV6-1 and J usage is TRBJ1-2; D is uncertain. CDR3 length: 15 residues. Deletions cut 2 bases from V and 8 bases from J, with 18 bases between. CDR1 is MNHNS and CDR2 is SASEGT in the germline V gene. The chain's CDR3 is CASSESHTRRGGYTF. The CDR3 DNA reads as TGTGCCAGCAGTGAATCGCACACAAGGAGAGGCGGCTACACCTTC.

The genes are TRBV27 and TRBJ2-7, with 7 bases lining up with TRBD1. The V segment lost 5 bases and the J segment 0 bases; nucleotides outside the gene matches: 16. Germline loops: CDR1 MNHEY, CDR2 SMNVEV (reference sequence). CDR3 length: 18 amino acids. This chain's CDR3 is CASSPRPPGTDYSYEQYF. In DNA, the CDR3 is TGTGCCAGCAGTCCCCGCCCCCCCGGGACAGACTACTCCTACGAGCAGTACTTC.

In DNA, the CDR3 is TGTGCCAGCAGCTTGAGCAGGGGTGACTTAATCTACGAGCAGTACTTC. Translation: CASSLSRGDLIYEQYF. This chain links TRBV11-3 with TRBJ2-7; a weak D match, TRBD1 (6 bases). Trimming took off 3 bases at V and 3 bases at J, with 18 bases between the two ends. The CDR3 consists of 16 residues. CDR1 is SGHNT and CDR2 is YENEEA in the germline V gene.

The chain links TRBV28 to TRBJ2-7, with D tentatively TRBD1 (7 bases). From germline, CDR1 is MDHEN and CDR2 SYDVKM. The CDR3 contains 16 residues. V lost 5 bases and J lost 0, with 17 bases in between. CDR3 coding DNA: TGTGCCAGCAGTCTTGACAGGGACTCGGCCTCCTACGAGCAGTACTTC. It specifies CASSLDRDSASYEQYF.